A single sample is the source of the 2 T cell receptor beta chains below, sequenced in a study of siplizumab effects on memory and regulatory T cells. Clones were sequenced by immunoSEQ multiplex PCR, and TCRdb holds only the in-frame ones, with some missing. The sample shows about 62,000 clones, about 80% of them seen only once. Sequenced: memory CD4+ T cells sorted from blood. Source of these receptors: a human donor in good health.

The chain employs TRBV5-5 and TRBJ2-3, with 8 nucleotides matching TRBD2. The trim removed 1 base at V and 2 bases at J, leaving 3 bases unmatched. Germline lookup yields CDR1 SGHKS and CDR2 YYEKEE (reference sequence). The CDR3 is 15 amino acids. CDR3 sequence (DNA): TGTGCCAGCAGCTTGTTTAGCGGGGCCACAGATACGCAGTATTTT. As protein: CASSLFSGATDTQYF.

This chain joins TRBV25-1 and TRBJ1-2; 7 bases align to TRBD1. This CDR3 is 15 amino acids long. V lost 6 bases to trimming and J lost 1 base; unmatched junction nucleotides: 8. Germline V lookup: CDR1 MGHDK, CDR2 SYGVNS. CDR3 DNA sequence: TGTGCCAGCAGGGCGGGACAGCCCGTTAACTATGGCTACACCTTC. Encoded protein: CASRAGQPVNYGYTF.